This T cell receptor (beta chain) was recorded in a study of cytomegalovirus exposure and HLA in healthy donors (dated by TCRdb to the late 2010s). Concerning the study at large: According to an earlier analysis of several hundred of the donors, roughly 180 million T cells yielded roughly 110 million unique TCR beta sequences and 276 Gb of sequence data. Approximately 300 gigabases of sequencing data and 70 million to 85 million unique TCR sequences were included in an early release covering around 600 HLA-typed donors. The genetic ancestry cluster associated with self-reported Caucasian donors included approximately 85% of the roughly 410 genotyped donors. The study aimed to test whether signatures of past pathogen exposure could be identified by cataloging public T cell receptors. The study used immunosequencing to profile the T cell repertoires of under 700 subjects and linked those repertoires to cytomegalovirus serostatus. Besides the first cohort of 666 subjects, a separate validation cohort made up of over a hundred different subjects was used. To predict cytomegalovirus infection status, the study brought together high-throughput TCR immunosequencing, statistical association of individual TCRs with disease status, and machine learning. A later analysis re-analyzed previously published TCR beta repertoires from roughly 600 donors and added high-resolution HLA genotyping to study TCR occurrence patterns. Rather than using new phenotypic data, the later analysis identified candidate immune exposures from TCR beta sequences and from how often those sequences occurred across donors. To decide whether each TCR beta V gene segment behaved as functional or pseudogenic, an earlier analysis of some 580 of the donors relied on high-throughput TCR beta sequencing. Donor age, sex, ethnicity and CMV serostatus were compiled alongside the repertoire data. In a later genetic analysis, genome-wide SNP genotypes for 398 of the 666 donors were used, and that subset was treated as a discovery cohort. Every repertoire in the discovery cohort had been generated on one and the same sequencing platform. HLA typing included class I and class II loci at four-digit resolution. Typing coverage differed by locus: A, B, C, DRB1 and DQB1 were typed in about 620-640 donors, DQA1 in 500 to 550, DPA1 in 600 to 610, and DPB1 in just under 480. Several DR-DQ haplotypes were handled as single units for association and clustering because linkage in the cohort was strong. Among 350 to 400 genotyped donors of the cohort, an average of around 240,000 unique TCR beta nucleotide sequences were sequenced per donor, roughly 18% of them non-productive.

Details on this clone: Its antigen remains unidentified. No per-base quality is available; no much larger clone lies one base away.

The full study reports these points: Compared with the approximately 710-donor mean, donors in an Asian-associated ancestry cluster had fewer N-insertions in productive TCRs, according to a later genetic analysis. A further reported finding was that TCR beta sequences accurately predicted the HLA-A and HLA-B alleles for most subjects in the first cohort. Linkage disequilibrium might explain the correlated functional status among segregating V segments, but an unknown experimental factor could not be ruled out. Because HLA typing was unavailable for some donors at each locus, only the typed subset was used in association tests. Several of the top co-occurrence clusters appeared to be linked to parvovirus B19, influenza, CMV and Epstein-Barr virus, according to a later analysis. Some IMGT-functional V segments, including TRBV6-2 and TRBV6-3, could not be distinguished by the 87-base-pair reads and were therefore excluded. Strong co-occurrence of HLA alleles, especially DR and DQ, made assigning TCR associations to individual alleles difficult. Most CMV-associated TCR beta chains appeared to be HLA-restricted in a later analysis, and the HLA associations seemed to be driven largely by CMV exposure. In vitro tests confirmed that a few of the cytomegalovirus-associated TCR beta chains recognize cytomegalovirus antigens. At a false discovery rate of 0.05, a later analysis linked some 18,000 TCR beta sequences to specific HLA alleles. For the cohort, immune exposure information was limited to CMV serostatus. An association between a missense DCLRE1C variant and V-gene and J-gene trimming of TCR beta chains was found in a later genetic analysis and replicated in an independent cohort. Sequencing depth was assumed to be roughly uniform across donors in the presence/absence analyses, though that assumption may not hold. The cohort was sequenced for TCR beta chains only, and without alpha or paired-chain data the features that could be detected were limited. In both the original and validation cohorts, the classifier was reported to diagnose cytomegalovirus status with high specificity and sensitivity. A later analysis found that TCR association rates varied across HLA loci, with DRB1 alleles showing the most associated TCRs and HLA-C alleles the fewest. The authors suggested that the approach could potentially be generalized to other disease states and immunological phenotypes. Across donors, most TCR sequences were observed very rarely, whereas some public TCRs were present in many individuals. The study listed approximately 150 TCR beta chains as associated with cytomegalovirus. A later analysis found that HLA-associated TCR beta chains were more clonally expanded and had lower generation probabilities than equally common non-associated chains. The earlier analysis of nearly 600 of the donors excluded roughly 16 rarely observed V segments, including chromosome 9 orphons, because counts were too low. A cluster of highly shared sequence variants was judged likely to be a technical artifact of the sequencing pipeline. In an earlier analysis of roughly 500 of the donors, most TCR beta V segments appeared in productive rearrangements about 90% or about 30% of the time, broadly matching IMGT annotations.

Trimming takes 0 bases off V and 3 bases off J; junction bases not matched to a gene: 9. CDR1 and CDR2 are drawn from the germline V gene: LGHNA, YSLEER. Measured from the cysteine to the phenylalanine, the CDR3 is 17 residues long. Only CDR3 DNA is held: 51 bases, read in frame from base 1. Library preparation used the immunoSEQ multiplex PCR assay. A mixture of 60 forward primers for TCR Vbeta segments and 13 reverse primers for TCR Jbeta segments was used in the multiplex PCR. A multiplex PCR assay on genomic DNA amplified the CDR3 region of rearranged TCR beta genes. The amplified TCR beta libraries were sequenced on the Illumina HiSeq System as 87-base-pair reads. The study's processing was this. Across the 600 to 700 repertoires, a later analysis counted approximately 83 million unique TCR beta chains, some 11 million of which were shared by at least two donors. To remove PCR and sequencing errors, raw reads were error-corrected and collapsed into unique sequences using a nearest-neighbor algorithm that merged closely related sequences. To assign V, D and J gene segments, CDR3 sequences were aligned to IMGT reference sequences. For a sequence to be retained, a match of at least six nucleotides to both a V gene segment and a J gene segment was required. Rearrangements were classified as productive when the CDR3 lacked stop codons and remained in frame with V and J, and all other rearrangements were classified as non-productive. CDR3 was defined according to IMGT convention as the region running from the second conserved V-encoded cysteine to the conserved J-encoded phenylalanine. In an earlier analysis of more than 550 of the donors, sequences lacking an unambiguous match to a single V gene segment were excluded. An earlier analysis of almost 600 of the donors classified V segments as functional when productive rearrangements were above 56.7% and as segregating when the standard deviation between donors was above 5%. A statistical classification framework was built for diagnosing cytomegalovirus status from the catalog of TCR beta chain sequences. A later analysis assigned V and J genes by comparing TCR nucleotide sequences with IMGT/GENE-DB human TR gene sequences. In a later analysis, CDR3 sequences and most-parsimonious VDJ recombination scenarios were assigned using the TCRdist pipeline. In a later analysis, every TCR beta chain was defined by the combination of its CDR3 amino acid sequence and its V-gene family, and reads without a unique V-gene family were dropped. In a later analysis, 450 to 600 highly shared, low-generation-probability nucleotide sequences were removed to address suspected cross-contamination and a sequencing artifact. In a later analysis, a clonal expansion index was calculated for each public chain from normalized within-repertoire ranks of inferred template counts. In a later analysis, generation probabilities were computed using a VDJ recombination model fitted to out-of-frame rearrangements, and the results were checked against IGoR. A later analysis scored TCR-TCR, TCR-HLA and TCR-CMV co-occurrence with hypergeometric tests, applying a repertoire-size bias correction to TCR pairs. To estimate false discovery rates, a later analysis permuted the HLA or CMV assignments 20 times. In a later analysis, co-occurring TCRs were grouped with DBSCAN, and TCRdist sequence similarity was added when clustering was performed within HLA-allele-positive subsets. For co-occurrence clustering, repertoires with fewer than 30,000 or more than 120,000 public chains were excluded, along with five repertoires with anomalous nucleotide sharing. Entries here come from immuneACCESS through TCRdb and include only in-frame sequences with V and J called. Some clones fail to appear in such tables; in the studies checked, an unresolved V gene covers under half of the shortfall, and the cause of the remainder is unknown. V, J and clone size were drawn from that table, and D and trimming were deduced from the DNA. The sample yields approximately 170,000 clones; 80% were counted once. Roughly 2% of the sample is held by the ten biggest clonotypes.

The cohort was made up of several hundred healthy bone marrow donors. All cohort members were sampled while nominally healthy, although unrecorded immune exposures were likely present. CMV serostatus was positive for 250 to 300 and negative for about half of the roughly 670 cohort members, and was not recorded for this donor. Each donor provided a peripheral blood sample, and peripheral blood mononuclear cells were used for TCR beta sequencing. The Qiagen DNeasy Blood Extraction Kit was used to extract genomic DNA from the blood cell samples. The clonotype comes from a human donor in good health. The specimen was PBMCs. The sequence is built from TRBV4-3 and TRBJ2-3; 7 middle bases align to TRBD2. CDR3 loop: CASSQELSGGGTDTQYF. The DNA sequence is TGCGCCAGCAGCCAAGAACTCTCCGGGGGAGGGACAGATACGCAGTATTTT.